One and the same sample provided the 18 T cell receptor beta chains below, sequenced in a study of control samples from healthy donors and cancer patients. The repertoire was sequenced with immunoSEQ multiplex PCR; TCRdb's copy has only in-frame clones and lacks some. The sample carries 90,000 or so clones, approximately 86% recorded once. Sequencing was carried out using blood. The receptors shown here come from a man aged 25 to 40 in good health.

This clone is a singleton in its sample. The chain joins TRBV9 to TRBJ2-7, with TRBD1 as a possible D gene (6 bases). Germline CDR1 reads SGDLS; CDR2 reads YYNGEE. The CDR3 covers 14 residues. Trimming removed 3 bases at V and 2 bases at J, with 12 bases between. In nucleotides, the CDR3 is TGTGCCAGCAGCGGGGGGACACTTACCTACGAGCAGTACTTC. Translated, it gives CASSGGTLTYEQYF. The full variable domain, with the rest looked up from reference TRBV9 and TRBJ2-7, is DSGVTQTPKHLITATGQRVTLRCSPRSGDLSVYWYQQSLDQGLQFLIQYYNGEERAKGNILERFSAQQFPDLHSELNLSSLELGDSALYFCASSGGTLTYEQYFGPGTRLTVT.

The rearrangement joins TRBV12-3 or TRBV12-4 to TRBJ1-1; a weak D match, TRBD1 (5 bases). The CDR3 is 13 residues long. V shed 6 bases and J shed 6 bases, with 14 bases lying between them. In DNA, the CDR3 is TGTGCCAGCAGACTTAGAGGGGATCCTGAAGCTTTCTTT. It translates to CASRLRGDPEAFF.

The chain joins TRBV7-8 to TRBJ1-5; TRBD1 aligns across 11 bases. The germline gives CDR1 SGHVS, CDR2 FQNEAQ. V gave up 3 bases and J gave up 7 bases; unmatched junction bases: 14. This CDR3 comprises 18 residues. Written as DNA, the CDR3 is TGTGCCAGCAGCTTTGATTCTCTGTCTGGGACAGGGGGACAGCCCCAGCATTTT. Its protein is CASSFDSLSGTGGQPQHF. The full variable domain, with the rest looked up from reference TRBV7-8 and TRBJ1-5, is GAGVSQSPRYKVAKRGQDVALRCDPISGHVSLFWYQQALGQGPEFLTYFQNEAQLDKSGLPSDRFFAERPEGSVSTLKIQRTQQEDSAVYLCASSFDSLSGTGGQPQHFGDGTRLSIL.

The chain uses TRBV9 and TRBJ2-2; unclear D gene. The CDR3 loop spans 14 amino acids. V gave up 0 bases and J gave up 3 bases, with 6 bases separating them. Per germline, CDR1 SGDLS and CDR2 YYNGEE. The CDR3 loop reads CASSVVPDTGELFF. The CDR3 DNA sequence: TGTGCCAGCAGCGTAGTCCCGGACACCGGGGAGCTGTTTTTT.

The genes are TRBV11-3 and TRBJ2-1, with D possibly TRBD2 on 6 matching bases. The CDR3 has 18 residues. V was shortened by 4 bases and J by 4 bases, with 23 bases between the two germline ends. Germline-derived CDR1 and CDR2 are SGHNT and YENEEA. In DNA, the CDR3 is TGTGCCAGCAGCTCCCGACAACGGCGGGGTACAAATTACAATGAGCAGTTCTTC. Translating gives CASSSRQRRGTNYNEQFF.

The chain combines TRBV4-2 with TRBJ2-7, with D perhaps matching TRBD1 or TRBD2 (6 bases each). The CDR3 loop spans 15 amino acids. Trimming pared 5 bases from V and 2 bases from J, leaving 16 bases between. Germline V gene lookup returns CDR1 LGHNA and CDR2 YNFKEQ. Written as DNA, the CDR3 is TGTGCCAGCAGCTTGGGACTGGAGGGGGCCTACGAGCAGTACTTC. This codes for CASSLGLEGAYEQYF.

The CDR3 loop reads CASSLASRTGNTIYF. CDR3 nucleotides: TGCGCCAGCAGCTTGGCCTCGAGGACTGGAAACACCATATATTTT. V gene TRBV5-1 combines with J gene TRBJ1-3; D remains unclear. Germline lookup yields CDR1 SGHRS and CDR2 YFSETQ. V shed 0 bases and J shed 2 bases, with 9 bases lying between them. The CDR3 covers 15 residues.

The chain employs TRBV28 and TRBJ1-5; D gene unclear. The germline V and J ends were trimmed by 1 base and 3 bases, with 4 bases remaining between them. The CDR3 is made up of 13 amino acids. Germline loops: CDR1 MDHEN, CDR2 SYDVKM. The CDR3 DNA sequence: TGTGCCAGCAGTTTATATGACAATCAGCCCCAGCATTTT. Its translation: CASSLYDNQPQHF. The variable domain in full, with the rest retrieved from reference TRBV28 and TRBJ1-5, is DVKVTQSSRYLVKRTGEKVFLECVQDMDHENMFWYRQDPGLGLRLIYFSYDVKMKEKGDIPEGYSVSREKKERFSLILESASTNQTSMYLCASSLYDNQPQHFGDGTRLSIL.

CDR3 sequence reads: CASSIGAGTGELFF. The CDR3 nucleotides read TGTGCCAGTAGTATAGGGGCAGGAACCGGGGAGCTGTTTTTT. J is TRBJ2-2 and V is TRBV19, with D unclear. Between the trimmed V and J ends, which lost 1 base and 5 bases, there was a span of 8 bases. Germline loops: CDR1 LNHDA, CDR2 SQIVND (reference sequence). The CDR3 runs 14 residues.

This sequence joins TRBV5-4 and TRBJ1-1; D not resolved. V was pared by 0 bases and J by 0 bases, with 3 bases between. CDR3 length: 13 residues. Germline CDR1 SGHNT, CDR2 YYREEE (reference sequence). CDR3 loop: CASSLDLNTEAFF. The CDR3 DNA reads TGTGCCAGCAGCTTGGACCTGAACACTGAAGCTTTCTTT.

This clone was observed a few times. The V gene is TRBV5-6, the J gene TRBJ1-5; D is undetermined. CDR1 and CDR2 from the germline V gene are SGHDT and YYEEEE. The ends were cut back, 3 bases at V and 0 bases at J, with 7 bases in the middle. This CDR3 comprises 14 residues. CDR3 nucleotides: TGTGCCAGCAGCTCATCTTATAGCAATCAGCCCCAGCATTTT. Protein product: CASSSSYSNQPQHF.

V and J are TRBV28 and TRBJ1-5, with D uncertain. Trimming took off 3 bases at V and 1 base at J, with 10 bases between the two ends. Germline CDR1 reads MDHEN; CDR2 reads SYDVKM. The CDR3 spans 15 residues. CDR3 in DNA: TGTGCCAGCAGTTTTTCCAGCATAAGCAATCAGCCCCAGCATTTT. It codes for CASSFSSISNQPQHF.

This clone showed up just a few times. The chain joins TRBV30 to TRBJ1-5; no reliable D call. This CDR3 region has 12 residues. Germline CDR1 GTSNPN, CDR2 SVGIG (reference sequence). With 0 bases removed from V and 3 bases from J, the gap between germline ends came to 3 bases. The CDR3 reads CAWSVDNQPQHF. CDR3 DNA: TGTGCCTGGAGTGTAGACAATCAGCCCCAGCATTTT.

This chain joins TRBV2 and TRBJ2-1; D is possibly TRBD1 (6 bases). Trimming removed 5 bases at V and 2 bases at J, with 10 bases between. Germline V gene lookup returns CDR1 SNHLY and CDR2 FYNNEI. The CDR3 loop spans 14 amino acids. The CDR3 DNA reads TGTGCCAGCAGTAAACAGGGCCCCTACAATGAGCAGTTCTTC. Protein product: CASSKQGPYNEQFF.

In this sample, this clone turned up a few times. J is TRBJ2-3 and V is TRBV29-1; TRBD1 or TRBD2 may be the D gene (5 bases each). The CDR3 spans 15 residues. V was trimmed by 5 bases and J by 0 bases, leaving 15 bases between them. In germline, CDR1 is SQVTM, CDR2 ANQGSEA. CDR3 protein: CSVWSGTLSTDTQYF. The CDR3 coding sequence is TGCAGCGTTTGGTCCGGGACCCTAAGCACAGATACGCAGTATTTT.

The V call is TRBV27, the J call TRBJ2-3; weak D call: TRBD2 (6 bases). The germline V and J ends were trimmed by 3 bases and 8 bases, with 12 bases remaining between them. This CDR3 spans 13 amino acids. In germline, CDR1 is MNHEY, CDR2 SMNVEV (reference sequence). Here the CDR3 DNA reads TGTGCCAGCAGTTTGGGCCCCGGGGGTACGCAGTATTTT. This codes for CASSLGPGGTQYF.

The gene calls are TRBV30 and TRBJ2-4, with TRBD1 matching over 7 bases. V trimming: 2 bases; J trimming: 9 bases; junction bases outside the gene matches: 10. CDR1 is GTSNPN, CDR2 SVGIG, per germline (reference sequence). The CDR3 is 14 amino acids. The CDR3 loop reads CAWSSQTGMGIQYF. CDR3 nucleotide sequence: TGTGCCTGGAGTTCTCAGACAGGGATGGGCATTCAGTACTTC.

The chain uses TRBV6-5 and TRBJ1-2; unclear D gene. Trimming stripped 6 bases from V and 6 bases from J, with 14 bases between. The CDR3 sequence is 13 residues long. Germline-derived CDR1 and CDR2 are MNHEY and SVGAGI. The CDR3 is CASRRSPWDGYTF. CDR3 DNA: TGTGCCAGCAGGAGATCGCCCTGGGATGGCTACACCTTC.